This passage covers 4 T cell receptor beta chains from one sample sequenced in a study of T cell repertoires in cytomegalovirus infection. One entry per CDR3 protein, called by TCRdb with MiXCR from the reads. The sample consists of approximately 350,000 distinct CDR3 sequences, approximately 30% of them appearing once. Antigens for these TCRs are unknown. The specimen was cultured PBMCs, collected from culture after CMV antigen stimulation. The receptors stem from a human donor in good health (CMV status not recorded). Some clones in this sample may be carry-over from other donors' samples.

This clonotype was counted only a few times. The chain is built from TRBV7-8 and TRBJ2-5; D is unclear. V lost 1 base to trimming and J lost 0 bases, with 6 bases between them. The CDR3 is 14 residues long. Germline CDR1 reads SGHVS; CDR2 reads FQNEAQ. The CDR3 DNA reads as TGTGCCAGCAGCTTAGTAAACGACCAAGAGACCCAGTACTTC. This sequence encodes CASSLVNDQETQYF.

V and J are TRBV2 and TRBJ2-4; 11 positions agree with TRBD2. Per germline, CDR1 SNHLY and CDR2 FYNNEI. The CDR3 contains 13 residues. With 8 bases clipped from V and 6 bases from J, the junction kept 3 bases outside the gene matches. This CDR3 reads CASVGTSGNIQYF. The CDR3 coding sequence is TGTGCCAGCGTGGGGACTAGCGGAAACATTCAGTACTTC.

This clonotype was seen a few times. CDR3 DNA: TGTGCCAGTAGAGACCCTAGGCCCGAGCTCTACAATGAGCAGTTCTTC. As protein: CASRDPRPELYNEQFF. This rearrangement joins TRBV19 to TRBJ2-1; no clear D gene. Germline CDR1 is LNHDA and CDR2 is SQIVND (reference sequence). The CDR3 sequence is 16 residues long. The ends were cut back, 6 bases at V and 3 bases at J, with 18 bases in the middle.

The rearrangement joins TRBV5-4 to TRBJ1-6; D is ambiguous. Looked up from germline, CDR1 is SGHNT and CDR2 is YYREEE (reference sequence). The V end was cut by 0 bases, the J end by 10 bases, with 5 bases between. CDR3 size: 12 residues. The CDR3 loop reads CASSLVDSPLHF. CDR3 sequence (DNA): TGTGCCAGCAGCTTGGTGGACTCACCCCTCCACTTT.